A single sample gave rise to the 12 T cell receptor beta chains below, sequenced in a study of Tregs in tolerant kidney transplant recipients. Clones were sequenced by immunoSEQ multiplex PCR, and TCRdb holds only the in-frame ones, with some missing. The table shows about 240,000 clones, with around 82% occurring only once. The source material was CD4+ T cells from blood. The receptors derive from a human donor in good health.

The V and J genes are TRBV9 and TRBJ2-1; 9 bases map to TRBD1. Per the germline V gene, CDR1 is SGDLS and CDR2 is YYNGEE. V lost 4 bases and J lost 5; bases outside the gene matches: 16. There are 18 residues in the CDR3. CDR3 loop: CASSPDGTGLSKDNEQFF. CDR3 DNA: TGTGCCAGCAGCCCCGACGGGACAGGGCTCTCAAAGGACAATGAGCAGTTCTTC.

This clone was observed a handful of times. At the DNA level, this CDR3 is encoded by other sequences in the same sample as well. Here the CDR3 DNA reads TGTGCCAGCTCACCGGGGGTAAATGAAAAACTGTTTTTT. This codes for CASSPGVNEKLFF. The chain joins TRBV18 to TRBJ1-4; weak D call: TRBD1 (5 bases). CDR3 length: 13 amino acids. The V gene's germline CDR1 is KGHSH and CDR2 LQKENI. Between the trimmed V and J ends, which lost 3 bases and 5 bases, there was a span of 7 bases.

This clone occurred a few times. J is TRBJ2-5 and V is TRBV29-1, with TRBD2 matching 9 bases. The J segment lost 1 base and the V segment lost 4 bases, leaving 10 bases of the junction unmatched. Germline-derived CDR1 and CDR2 are SQVTM and ANQGSEA. This CDR3 has 16 residues. The CDR3 DNA is TGCAGCGTTGGGGGCGGGAGGGCCGAGACCCAAGAGACCCAGTACTTC. Translating it yields CSVGGGRAETQETQYF.

This sequence joins TRBV5-4 and TRBJ2-2; D remains ambiguous. Per the germline V gene, CDR1 is SGHNT and CDR2 is YYREEE (reference sequence). There are 16 residues in the CDR3. V lost 3 bases and J 4 bases, leaving 16 bases between the germline ends. Here the CDR3 reads CASSSAWGMSTGELFF. CDR3 in DNA: TGTGCCAGCAGCTCAGCCTGGGGAATGAGCACCGGGGAGCTGTTTTTT.

The chain employs TRBV18 and TRBJ1-2; TRBD1 matches 9 bases. The CDR3 is 15 amino acids. After removal of 3 bases from V and 3 bases from J, the junction contained 5 bases not matched to a gene. The V gene's germline CDR1 is KGHSH and CDR2 LQKENI. The CDR3 bases are TGTGCCAGCTCACCGGGACAGGGTCAATACTATGGCTACACCTTC. This sequence encodes CASSPGQGQYYGYTF.

The chain has TRBV18 and TRBJ1-2; the D is unclear. CDR3 size: 16 residues. Trimming removed 7 bases from V and 5 bases from J, with 23 bases in between. CDR1 is KGHSH, CDR2 LQKENI, per germline. CDR3 nucleotide sequence: TGTGCCAGCTATACCACCGGGCAAGGTCACGGGTATGGCTACACCTTC. Protein product: CASYTTGQGHGYGYTF.

Turning to this clone: A read error may account for a junction end that differs from germline. Other nucleotide sequences from this sample produce the same CDR3. The V call is TRBV9, the J call TRBJ2-3; possibly TRBD2 for D (5 bases). The CDR3 totals 14 residues. The germline V gene encodes CDR1 SGDLS and CDR2 YYNGEE. The CDR3 DNA reads as TGTGCCAGTAGCGCCCGTATGGGCGCAGATACGCAGTATTTT. Translation gives CASSARMGADTQYF.

The genes are TRBV11-1 and TRBJ2-1, with 11 bases that match TRBD2. CDR3 length equals 16 residues. Germline V gene lookup returns CDR1 SGHAT and CDR2 FQDESV (reference sequence). After removal of 5 bases from V and 6 bases from J, the junction contained 9 bases not matched to a gene. CDR3 residues: CASSPGLAGGANEQFF. The CDR3, as DNA: TGTGCCAGCAGCCCCGGTTTAGCGGGAGGGGCCAATGAGCAGTTCTTC.

This clone showed up just once. The chain joins TRBV11-3 to TRBJ2-2; TRBD2 matches at 13 bases. With 4 bases clipped from V and 2 bases from J, the junction kept 4 bases outside the gene matches. The CDR3 is 17 amino acids. Per the germline V gene, CDR1 is SGHNT and CDR2 is YENEEA. CDR3 in DNA: TGTGCCAGCAGCTCGGGACTAGCGGGGCTAAACACCGGGGAGCTGTTTTTT. This translates into CASSSGLAGLNTGELFF.

The chain has TRBV11-2 and TRBJ2-7, with D tentatively TRBD1 (6 bases). V shed 5 bases and J shed 0 bases, with 11 bases lying between them. CDR1 is SGHAT, CDR2 FQNNGV, per germline. The CDR3 spans 14 residues. The CDR3 is CASSPGQNSYEQYF. The CDR3 DNA sequence: TGTGCCAGCAGCCCAGGACAGAACTCCTACGAGCAGTACTTC.

In this sample, this clone turned up a few times. The chain links TRBV19 to TRBJ1-3; D not resolved. Germline values: CDR1 LNHDA, CDR2 SQIVND (reference sequence). The CDR3 spans 13 residues. Trimming took 2 bases from V and 4 from J, leaving 6 bases between them. The DNA of the CDR3 is TGTGCCAGTAGTATATTTGAAGGAAACACCATATATTTT. Amino acids: CASSIFEGNTIYF.

There are a few counts of this clone. V gene TRBV6-6 combines with J gene TRBJ1-2; 8 bases are a match to TRBD1. This CDR3 contains 16 residues. The V gene end was trimmed by 2 bases and the J gene end by 7 bases; junction bases not matched to a gene: 12. Germline CDR1 is MNHNY and CDR2 is SVGAGI (reference sequence). CDR3 sequence: CASSYEGLAGGGGYTF. CDR3 nucleotide sequence: TGTGCCAGCAGTTACGAGGGTTTGGCAGGGGGCGGTGGCTACACCTTC.